This passage covers 23 T cell receptor beta chains from one sample sequenced in a study of T cells in women clearing cervical HPV infection. The assay was immunoSEQ multiplex PCR, and TCRdb's table has in-frame clones only and misses some. This listing includes 35,000 to 45,000 clones. The sequencing sample was made of blood buffy coat. The receptors shown here come from a woman aged 18 to 69 with a cervical HPV16 infection that either progressed to CIN3+ or cleared (not recorded which).

As regards this clone: The read finishes 3 residues shy of the CDR3 end, and the germline J gene is used to complete it. The rearrangement uses TRBV12-3 or TRBV12-4 and TRBJ2-7; tentative D call: TRBD1 (6 bases). Trimming cost V 2 bases and J 0 bases, with 11 bases left between them. This CDR3 has 15 residues. CDR3 DNA, as far as it was read: TGTGCCAGCAGTTTACGGACAGCCTCCTCCTACGAG. Protein product: CASSLRTASSYE. The complete CDR3 reads CASSLRTASSYEQYF.

Note on this clone: The read finishes 3 residues shy of the CDR3 end, and the germline J gene is used to complete it. The chain has TRBV7-9 and TRBJ2-7; 8 nucleotides match TRBD2. Unmatched junction bases numbered 8, after V lost 5 bases and J lost 5 bases. Looked up from germline, CDR1 is SEHNR and CDR2 is FQNEAQ (reference sequence). The CDR3 has 14 amino acids. The CDR3 region is CASSLGRGSDEQYF. The CDR3 DNA, read in part, is TGTGCCAGCAGCCTCGGGAGGGGGTCGGACGAG.

Concerning this clone itself: From the germline J gene comes the end of the CDR3, since the read stops 3 residues before it. The chain has TRBV7-9 and TRBJ1-2; D ambiguous. The germline V gene has CDR1 SEHNR and CDR2 FQNEAQ (reference sequence). CDR3 length: 13 amino acids. CDR3 residues: CASSPAGSYDYTF. CDR3 bases read: TGTGCCAGCAGCCCAGCGGGCAGCTACGAC.

Concerning this clone itself: The read finishes 3 residues shy of the CDR3 end, and the germline J gene is used to complete it. This chain connects TRBV19 to TRBJ1-5; D gene uncertain. Germline CDR1 reads LNHDA; CDR2 reads SQIVND (reference sequence). The CDR3 spans 14 residues. Trimming stripped 5 bases from V and 3 bases from J, with 11 bases between. The sequenced CDR3 bases are TGTGCCAGTAGTGGCTTTCAGTACAATCAGCCC. Residues: CASSGFQYNQP. The full CDR3 sequence reads CASSGFQYNQPQHF.

A remark on this clone: The read ends 3 residues early relative to the CDR3; the germline J gene fills the gap. The rearrangement links TRBV29-1 to TRBJ1-5; TRBD1 agrees at 9 bases. Germline trimming cut 4 bases from V and 7 bases from J; bases unmatched to any gene: 5. The CDR3 contains 13 residues. Per germline, CDR1 SQVTM and CDR2 ANQGSEA. The CDR3 loop is CSVGGQGGQPQHF. The CDR3 DNA, read in part, is TGCAGCGTTGGGGGACAGGGCGGGCAGCCC.

With regard to this clone: The sequence runs out 3 residues before the end of the CDR3; the remainder is reconstructed from the germline J gene. The chain links TRBV23-1 to TRBJ1-2, with 8 bases that match TRBD1. TRBV23-1 is flagged as an ORF with uncertain function. This CDR3 is 16 amino acids long. The CDR3 here is CASSLPGQGLTNDYTF. The covered CDR3 bases are TGCGCCAGCAGTCTTCCCGGACAGGGACTAACTAACGAC.

For this clone: The sequence runs out 3 residues before the end of the CDR3; the remainder is reconstructed from the germline J gene. This chain uses TRBV6-2 or TRBV6-3 with TRBJ1-2; D remains ambiguous. Looked up from germline, CDR1 is MNHEY and CDR2 is SVGEGT. Trimming took off 2 bases at V and 0 bases at J, with 10 bases between the two ends. The CDR3 runs to 15 residues. The part of the CDR3 DNA that was read is TGTGCCAGCAGTTACGCGGGATCCTCTAACTATGGC. Its translation: CASSYAGSSNYG. The full CDR3 protein reads CASSYAGSSNYGYTF.

Regarding this clone: The sequence runs out 3 residues before the end of the CDR3; the remainder is reconstructed from the germline J gene. This sequence joins TRBV27 and TRBJ2-4, with TRBD2 as a possible D gene (6 bases). Trimming shortened V by 7 bases and J by 8 bases, and 15 bases separated the two germline ends. CDR3 length: 13 amino acids. Germline V lookup: CDR1 MNHEY, CDR2 SMNVEV (reference sequence). Partial CDR3 DNA: TGTGCCAGCACACCACTAGCTGGGGACATT. Translation: CASTPLAGDI. The complete CDR3 reads CASTPLAGDIQYF.

Concerning this clone: The CDR3 end lies 3 residues beyond the end of the read and is filled in from the germline J gene. This chain connects TRBV7-6 to TRBJ1-2, with D possibly TRBD1 on 5 matching bases. Looked up from germline, CDR1 is SGHVS and CDR2 is FNYEAQ. The CDR3 has 14 amino acids. Here the CDR3 reads CASSSEAGPRDYTF. CDR3 bases read: TGTGCCAGCAGCTCCGAGGCAGGGCCGAGAGAC.

The CDR3 loop reads CASSLRAGVNEQYF. CDR3 DNA, as far as it was read: TGTGCCAGCAGCCTCAGAGCGGGAGTAAACGAG. This rearrangement joins TRBV14 to TRBJ2-7; 8 nucleotides match TRBD2. The read terminates 3 residues ahead of where the CDR3 ends, so the germline J gene completes it. The ends lost 4 bases at V and 5 bases at J; junction bases unmatched: 7. The CDR3 totals 14 residues. In germline, CDR1 is SGHDN, CDR2 FVKESK.

With respect to this clone: The sequence runs out 3 residues before the end of the CDR3; the remainder is reconstructed from the germline J gene. The rearrangement joins TRBV12-5 to TRBJ1-6; D unresolved. This CDR3 is 14 amino acids long. Germline values: CDR1 LGHNT, CDR2 FRNRAP. Trimming left V 2 bases short and J 7 bases short, with 9 bases between. CDR3 sequence reads: CASGLSSRNSPLHF. Incomplete CDR3 DNA: TGTGCTAGTGGTTTGTCCTCTCGGAATTCACCC. Based on the CDR3 plus reference TRBV12-5 and TRBJ1-6, the full variable domain is DARVTQTPRHKVTEMGQEVTMRCQPILGHNTVFWYRQTMMQGLELLAYFRNRAPLDDSGMPKDRFSAEMPDATLATLKIQPSEPRDSAVYFCASGLSSRNSPLHFGNGTRLTVT.

Concerning this clone itself: The read ends 3 residues early relative to the CDR3; the germline J gene fills the gap. At the DNA level, this CDR3 is encoded by other sequences in the same sample as well. V is TRBV2 and J is TRBJ1-2; D is possibly TRBD1 (6 bases). The germline gives CDR1 SNHLY, CDR2 FYNNEI. V dropped 7 bases and J dropped 7 bases, with 16 bases sitting between them. This CDR3 spans 13 amino acids. Incomplete CDR3 DNA: TGTGCCAGCAAGGGGGATTCCCAGGGTGGC. This sequence encodes CASKGDSQGG. The full CDR3 reads CASKGDSQGGYTF.

As to this clone: The observed sequence ends 3 residues before the CDR3 terminus, with the missing tail filled in from the germline J gene. The chain employs TRBV28 and TRBJ1-3, with 7 bases lining up with TRBD1. Germline CDR1 is MDHEN and CDR2 is SYDVKM. Unmatched junction bases numbered 7, after V lost 3 bases and J lost 2 bases. CDR3 length equals 16 residues. The CDR3 reads CASSFGGQGAGNTIYF. Partial CDR3 DNA: TGTGCCAGCAGTTTCGGGGGCCAGGGGGCTGGAAACACC.

In regard to this clone: The CDR3 end falls 3 residues outside the read, so it is completed with the germline J gene. The genes are TRBV7-3 and TRBJ1-2; 7 bases agree with TRBD1. Trimming took 4 bases from V and 7 from J; bases not matched to a gene: 6. The CDR3 totals 13 residues. Germline loops: CDR1 SGHTA, CDR2 FQGTGA. CDR3 DNA, as far as it was read: TGTGCCAGCAGCTCATCAGGGGGACGTGGC. Its protein product is CASSSSGGRG. In full, the CDR3 reads CASSSSGGRGYTF.

Note on this clone: The observed sequence ends 3 residues before the CDR3 terminus, with the missing tail filled in from the germline J gene. This sequence joins TRBV12-3 or TRBV12-4 and TRBJ1-6, with TRBD1 matching over 7 bases. The CDR3 extends over 14 amino acids. V lost 3 bases and J lost 9; bases outside the gene matches: 5. Here the CDR3 reads CASSFGQGGSPLHF. The covered CDR3 bases are TGTGCCAGCAGTTTTGGGCAGGGGGGTTCACCC.

As for this clone: The germline gene is not matched at one end of the junction; a read error may be the cause. The read falls 3 residues short of the CDR3 end, and the missing part is taken from the germline J gene. The chain employs TRBV7-7 and TRBJ1-2; D is unclear. Germline V gene sequence: CDR1 SSHAT, CDR2 FNYEAQ (reference sequence). CDR3 length equals 15 residues. This chain's CDR3 is CASSLSGSSTDTYTF. CDR3 bases read: TGTGCTAGCAGCTTGAGCGGGAGTAGCACAGATACC.

Turning to this clone: Read data end 3 residues before the CDR3 end; the end is taken from the germline J gene. The rearrangement uses TRBV20-1 and TRBJ1-2; 7 bases agree with TRBD1. The CDR3 has 14 residues. Germline loops: CDR1 DFQATT, CDR2 SNEGSKA (reference sequence). Here the CDR3 reads CSAREGEGARGYTF. The sequenced part of the CDR3 DNA is TGCAGTGCTAGAGAGGGGGAGGGGGCGCGGGGC.

Of note for this clone: The missing CDR3 end, 3 residues past where the read stops, is filled in from the germline J gene. J is TRBJ2-3 and V is TRBV12-3 or TRBV12-4; D might be TRBD2 (6 bases). The V end lost 6 bases, the J end lost 6 bases, and 22 bases lay between the germline ends. The length of the CDR3 is 16 residues. The CDR3 region is CASSYPSMEGLDTQYF. The DNA read from the CDR3 is TGTGCCAGCAGCTACCCCTCGATGGAGGGGCTCGATACG.

Notes on this clone: Read sequence stops 3 residues before the CDR3 end, and the germline J gene provides the missing end. J is TRBJ2-5 and V is TRBV5-1; 8 nucleotides align to TRBD2. Germline V gives CDR1 SGHRS, CDR2 YFSETQ. The V gene end was trimmed by 4 bases and the J gene end by 5 bases; junction bases not matched to a gene: 7. CDR3 length: 14 amino acids. Here the CDR3 reads CASSPIAGTETQYF. The DNA read from the CDR3 is TGCGCCAGCAGCCCTATAGCGGGAACGGAGACC.

Of note for this clone: The DNA ends 3 residues before the CDR3 does, and the rest of the CDR3 is filled in from the germline J gene. The rearrangement uses TRBV19 and TRBJ1-1; TRBD1 aligns across 8 bases. Germline V gives CDR1 LNHDA, CDR2 SQIVND (reference sequence). V shed 6 bases, J shed 5 bases, and the junction held 5 bases outside the gene matches. The CDR3 length is 13 residues. CDR3 loop: CASSSQGGTEAFF. CDR3 DNA (partial): TGTGCCAGTAGCTCACAGGGGGGGACTGAA. The variable domain in full, with the rest retrieved from reference TRBV19 and TRBJ1-1, is DGGITQSPKYLFRKEGQNVTLSCEQNLNHDAMYWYRQDPGQGLRLIYYSQIVNDFQKGDIAEGYSVSREKKESFPLTVTSAQKNPTAFYLCASSSQGGTEAFFGQGTRLTVV.

With respect to this clone: One end of the junction is discordant with germline, which a read error may explain. The CDR3 extends 3 residues past the end of the read, so its final part is completed from the germline J gene. Other DNA variants within this sample encode the same CDR3. The chain links TRBV19 to TRBJ1-3, with 8 bases matching TRBD1. The CDR3 is made up of 18 amino acids. CDR1 and CDR2 (germline): LNHDA, SQIVND (reference sequence). The sequenced CDR3 bases are TGTGCCAGTAGGCCACAAAAGGGTGGCAGGGGGCATGGAAACACT. Its protein product is CASRPQKGGRGHGNT. The complete CDR3 sequence is CASRPQKGGRGHGNTIYF.

Notes on this clone: The read ends 3 residues before the CDR3 terminus; that terminus is restored from the germline J gene. The gene calls are TRBV27 and TRBJ2-5; D may be TRBD1 (6 bases). The V gene's germline CDR1 is MNHEY and CDR2 SMNVEV (reference sequence). The V and J ends lost 6 bases and 4 bases respectively, with 15 bases between them. The CDR3 totals 14 residues. The CDR3 spells CASSIRGYGETQYF. CDR3 DNA, as far as it was read: TGTGCCAGCAGCATCAGGGGTTATGGAGAGACC.

Regarding this clone: The observed sequence ends 3 residues before the CDR3 terminus, with the missing tail filled in from the germline J gene. The J gene is TRBJ2-7, the V gene TRBV20-1; TRBD2 is a possible D gene (5 bases). CDR3 length: 12 residues. CDR1 and CDR2 (germline): DFQATT, SNEGSKA (reference sequence). The V and J ends lost 6 bases and 5 bases respectively, with 14 bases between them. The CDR3 DNA, read in part, is TGCAGTGCCCGACGCGACTACAACGAG. Translated, it gives CSARRDYNE. The whole CDR3 protein reads CSARRDYNEQYF.